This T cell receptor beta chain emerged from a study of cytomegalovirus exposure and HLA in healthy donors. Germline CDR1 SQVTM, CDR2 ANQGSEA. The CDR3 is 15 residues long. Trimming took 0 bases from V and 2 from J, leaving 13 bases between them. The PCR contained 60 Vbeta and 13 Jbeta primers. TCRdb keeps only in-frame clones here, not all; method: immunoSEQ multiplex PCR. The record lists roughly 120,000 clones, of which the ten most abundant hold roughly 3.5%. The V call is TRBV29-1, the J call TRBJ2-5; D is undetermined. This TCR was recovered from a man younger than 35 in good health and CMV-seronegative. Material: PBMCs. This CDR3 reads CSVEDKSQIQETQYF. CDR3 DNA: TGCAGCGTTGAAGATAAATCACAGATTCAAGAGACCCAGTACTTC.